Below, one TCR beta chain is given with its context. Its antigen remains unidentified. TCRdb recomputed calls from the reads with MiXCR, one row per CDR3 protein. The sample yields about 830,000 distinct CDR3 sequences, approximately 29% seen once. This sample is part of a study of T cell repertoires in cytomegalovirus infection. On the study more broadly: The public TCR beta signatures pointed to both CMV infection and matching HLA type.

Study-wide points: CMV-specific TCR beta clonotypes restricted by HLA-C were the ones dominating the ex vivo response.

Germline lookup yields CDR1 DFQATT and CDR2 SNEGSKA (reference sequence). The V and J ends lost 3 bases and 5 bases, in that order; junction bases with no gene match: 9. The CDR3 runs to 15 residues. The rearrangement uses TRBV20-1 and TRBJ2-3, with 9 bases fitting TRBD2. This receptor was obtained from a human donor in good health (CMV status not recorded). Some clones in this sample may be carry-over from other donors' samples. The specimen was cultured CD8+ T cells from PBMCs, collected from culture after CMV antigen stimulation. CDR3 amino acids: CSASRWRGGVDTQYF. The CDR3 coding sequence is TGCAGTGCTAGCCGCTGGCGGGGGGGCGTAGATACGCAGTATTTT.